Included here is one T cell receptor (beta chain) sequence, with context. Antigen specificity is unknown. CDR3 length: 13 residues. V lost 4 bases and J lost 5, with 10 bases in between. The data derive from a study of T cell responses to AZD1222 COVID-19 vaccine. Study-level findings and limits: Females outnumbered males among donors, who were mostly white British; clonal diversity was possibly underestimated. At baseline, seropositivity was found in only a handful of AZD1222 recipients.

Generated by immunoSEQ multiplex PCR, the TCRdb table keeps only in-frame clones and is missing some. This table has tens of thousands of clones, 75% to 90% appearing once. This TCR was sampled from an adult in good health. Specimen: peripheral blood, collected on day 0 of AZD1222 vaccination. This sequence joins TRBV12-3 or TRBV12-4 and TRBJ2-3; no clear D gene. The chain's CDR3 is CASSSGDEDTQYF. The CDR3 DNA sequence: TGTGCCAGCAGTTCAGGCGATGAAGATACGCAGTATTTT.